The 23 T cell receptor beta chains reported below all come from one sample, sequenced in a study of control samples from healthy donors and cancer patients. TCRdb keeps only in-frame clones here, not all; method: immunoSEQ multiplex PCR. The sample shows about 95,000 clones, approximately 80% of them seen only once. The specimen sequenced was blood. Receptors were obtained from a man younger than 45 in good health.

As regards this clone: Germline is not matched at one junction end, which may reflect a read error. The rearrangement links TRBV5-1 to TRBJ2-5, with 7 bases fitting TRBD2. This CDR3 region has 13 residues. Germline loops: CDR1 SGHRS, CDR2 YFSETQ. CDR3 protein: CASNLGGEETQYF. CDR3 bases: TGCGCCAGCAACTTGGGAGGGGAAGAGACCCAGTACTTC.

This clone was counted at least ten times. V usage is TRBV5-3 and J usage is TRBJ2-7; D remains ambiguous. TRBV5-3 is filed as an ORF, its function uncertain. The CDR3 spans 16 residues. V gave up 2 bases and J gave up 3 bases, with 18 bases separating them. DNA for the CDR3: TGTGCCAGAAGCTTCCATGACGCTATCCTAGGCTACGAGCAGTACTTC. Residues: CARSFHDAILGYEQYF.

The genes are TRBV6-5 and TRBJ2-7; D remains ambiguous. Trimming stripped 7 bases from V and 5 bases from J, with 15 bases between. Germline V CDR1 and CDR2: MNHEY, SVGAGI. This CDR3 has 13 amino acids. The CDR3 sequence is CASIFAGNHEQYF. The CDR3 nucleotides read TGTGCCAGCATATTTGCAGGAAACCACGAGCAGTACTTC.

Only one count was recorded for this clone. The rearrangement joins TRBV4-1 to TRBJ2-3; TRBD2 agrees at 9 bases. The CDR3 has 14 amino acids. The V segment lost 1 base and the J segment 5 bases; nucleotides outside the gene matches: 1. Germline lookup yields CDR1 MGHRA and CDR2 YSYEKL. The CDR3 loop is CASSQGTSEDTQYF. CDR3 DNA sequence: TGCGCCAGCAGCCAAGGGACTAGCGAAGATACGCAGTATTTT.

The V call is TRBV7-9, the J call TRBJ1-3; possible D gene TRBD1, 5 bases. This CDR3 comprises 15 residues. Germline V gives CDR1 SEHNR, CDR2 FQNEAQ (reference sequence). V gave up 5 bases and J gave up 2 bases, with 13 bases separating them. The CDR3 loop reads CASSPKGLAGNTIYF. The CDR3, as DNA: TGTGCCAGCAGCCCGAAGGGGCTGGCTGGAAACACCATATATTTT. Full variable domain (missing parts from reference TRBV7-9 and TRBJ1-3): DTGVSQNPRHKITKRGQNVTFRCDPISEHNRLYWYRQTLGQGPEFLTYFQNEAQLEKSRLLSDRFSAERPKGSFSTLEIQRTEQGDSAMYLCASSPKGLAGNTIYFGEGSWLTVV.

This chain links TRBV5-1 with TRBJ2-6, with 10 bases fitting TRBD1. Per germline, CDR1 SGHRS and CDR2 YFSETQ. The CDR3 contains 18 residues. The V and J ends lost 4 bases and 2 bases, in that order; junction bases with no gene match: 9. The CDR3, as DNA: TGCGCCAGCAGCATCCGACAGGGGGCGAGAACTGGGGCCAACGTCCTGACTTTC. It is translated as CASSIRQGARTGANVLTF. The whole variable domain, remainder taken from reference TRBV5-1 and TRBJ2-6, is KAGVTQTPRYLIKTRGQQVTLSCSPISGHRSVSWYQQTPGQGLQFLFEYFSETQRNKGNFPGRFSGRQFSNSRSEMNVSTLELGDSALYLCASSIRQGARTGANVLTFGAGSRLTVL.

J is TRBJ1-5 and V is TRBV28; D is unresolved. Trimming pared 2 bases from V and 0 bases from J, leaving 5 bases between. The CDR3 has 14 residues. The germline gives CDR1 MDHEN, CDR2 SYDVKM. The chain's CDR3 is CASSLPNSNQPQHF. The DNA for the CDR3 is TGTGCCAGCAGTTTACCGAATAGCAATCAGCCCCAGCATTTT. Combining the CDR3 with reference TRBV28 and TRBJ1-5 gives the whole variable domain DVKVTQSSRYLVKRTGEKVFLECVQDMDHENMFWYRQDPGLGLRLIYFSYDVKMKEKGDIPEGYSVSREKKERFSLILESASTNQTSMYLCASSLPNSNQPQHFGDGTRLSIL.

V gene TRBV4-1 combines with J gene TRBJ1-5; D gene ambiguous. V lost 4 bases and J 4 bases, leaving 14 bases between the germline ends. Germline V gene sequence: CDR1 MGHRA, CDR2 YSYEKL. The CDR3 consists of 15 residues. The CDR3 loop is CASSLEVTLNQPQHF. CDR3 nucleotides: TGCGCCAGCAGCCTAGAAGTCACTCTAAATCAGCCCCAGCATTTT.

On this clone: Other DNA sequences from this sample encode an identical CDR3 as well. The CDR3 DNA reads TGTGCCATCAGTCCAGATTACGAGCAGTACTTC. Residues: CAISPDYEQYF. This chain joins TRBV10-3 and TRBJ2-7, with D uncertain. The CDR3 has 11 residues. CDR1 ENHRY and CDR2 SYGVKD come from the germline V gene. Trimming pared 5 bases from V and 4 bases from J, leaving 6 bases between.

This clone turned up a few times. The chain recombines TRBV15 with TRBJ1-1, with unresolved D. Germline V CDR1 and CDR2: LNHNV, YYDKDF (reference sequence). Trimming removed 0 bases at V and 8 bases at J, with 7 bases between. This CDR3 is built from 12 residues. The CDR3 region has the DNA TGTGCCACCAGCAGAGATTGGTCAGAAGCTTTCTTT. Protein product: CATSRDWSEAFF.

The rearrangement joins TRBV2 to TRBJ2-7, with a possible D match to TRBD2 (5 bases). The germline V and J ends were trimmed by 2 bases and 0 bases, with 8 bases remaining between them. Germline V gene sequence: CDR1 SNHLY, CDR2 FYNNEI. The CDR3 is made up of 14 amino acids. In DNA, the CDR3 is TGTGCCAGCAGTGAAAGGAGCGGCTCCTACGAGCAGTACTTC. Its protein product is CASSERSGSYEQYF.

The chain uses TRBV19 and TRBJ1-2; weak D call: TRBD1 (5 bases). The germline V gene encodes CDR1 LNHDA and CDR2 SQIVND (reference sequence). Trimming took 5 bases from V and 3 from J, leaving 16 bases between them. The CDR3 consists of 15 residues. CDR3 nucleotide sequence: TGTGCCAGTAGTGTATACCGGGACGGATACTATGGCTACACCTTC. This gives the protein CASSVYRDGYYGYTF.

The V and J genes are TRBV28 and TRBJ2-3; 9 positions agree with TRBD2. The germline V gene encodes CDR1 MDHEN and CDR2 SYDVKM. V lost 3 bases and J lost 0; bases outside the gene matches: 7. The CDR3 runs 17 residues. As DNA, the CDR3 is TGTGCCAGCAGTTTTAGCGGCGGGGGGGTTAGCACAGATACGCAGTATTTT. Residues: CASSFSGGGVSTDTQYF. Full variable domain (remainder filled in from reference TRBV28 and TRBJ2-3): DVKVTQSSRYLVKRTGEKVFLECVQDMDHENMFWYRQDPGLGLRLIYFSYDVKMKEKGDIPEGYSVSREKKERFSLILESASTNQTSMYLCASSFSGGGVSTDTQYFGPGTRLTVL.

This clone was counted a single time. The rearrangement uses TRBV9 and TRBJ1-2; perhaps TRBD1 as D (5 bases). The germline V gene encodes CDR1 SGDLS and CDR2 YYNGEE. V dropped 0 bases and J dropped 4 bases, with 13 bases sitting between them. This CDR3 comprises 15 residues. The CDR3 spells CASSVAAGFSYGYTF. In DNA, the CDR3 is TGTGCCAGCAGCGTAGCTGCAGGGTTTAGCTATGGCTACACCTTC.

This chain connects TRBV7-9 to TRBJ2-3, with D tentatively TRBD1 or TRBD2 (5 bases each). This CDR3 region has 16 residues. The V and J ends lost 5 bases and 0 bases respectively, with 15 bases between them. CDR1 SEHNR and CDR2 FQNEAQ come from the germline V gene (reference sequence). The CDR3: CASSPVGVGSTDTQYF. For the CDR3, the DNA is TGTGCCAGCAGCCCCGTGGGGGTAGGGAGCACAGATACGCAGTATTTT.

The chain combines TRBV19 with TRBJ2-1; 9 bases agree with TRBD1. CDR1 and CDR2 from the germline V gene are LNHDA and SQIVND (reference sequence). V shed 4 bases and J 6 bases; nucleotides not matched to a gene: 4. The CDR3 runs to 14 residues. The CDR3: CASSRTGASNEQFF. In nucleotides, the CDR3 is TGTGCCAGTAGTAGGACAGGGGCGTCCAATGAGCAGTTCTTC.

V usage is TRBV5-4 and J usage is TRBJ1-1, with unresolved D. Trimming pared 0 bases from V and 1 base from J, leaving 4 bases between. This CDR3 has 13 residues. Germline assignment: CDR1 SGHNT and CDR2 YYREEE (reference sequence). The CDR3, as DNA: TGTGCCAGCAGCTTGGCAGGGAACACTGAAGCTTTCTTT. Translated, it gives CASSLAGNTEAFF.

The chain is built from TRBV20-1 and TRBJ1-1; no clear D. Trimming left V 5 bases short and J 1 base short, with 5 bases between. The CDR3 is made up of 11 amino acids. CDR1 and CDR2 from the germline V gene are DFQATT and SNEGSKA (reference sequence). CDR3 sequence reads: CSAAWNTEAFF. In DNA form, the CDR3 reads TGCAGTGCTGCCTGGAACACTGAAGCTTTCTTT.

The rearrangement links TRBV3-1 (or the pseudogene TRBV3-2) to TRBJ2-7; 8 nucleotides align to TRBD2. V shed 5 bases, J shed 7 bases, and the junction held 10 bases outside the gene matches. The length of the CDR3 is 14 residues. Germline loops: CDR1 LGHDT, CDR2 YNNKEL (reference sequence). CDR3 loop: CASSWRGAGEEQYF. The DNA for the CDR3 is TGTGCCAGCAGCTGGCGGGGGGCCGGGGAAGAGCAGTACTTC.

DNA for the CDR3: TGTGCCAGTAGTATATACAGGGGGAACACCGGGGAGCTGTTTTTT. It codes for CASSIYRGNTGELFF. The chain is built from TRBV19 and TRBJ2-2; TRBD1 matches at 7 bases. CDR3 length: 15 amino acids. V gave up 2 bases and J gave up 1 base; unmatched junction bases: 1. Germline CDR1 and CDR2: LNHDA and SQIVND (reference sequence).

A single count supports this clone. The chain is built from TRBV30 and TRBJ2-1, with 12 bases lining up with TRBD2. The CDR3 is 14 amino acids. Germline CDR1 GTSNPN, CDR2 SVGIG (reference sequence). Trimming took 5 bases from V and 3 from J; bases not matched to a gene: 2. Here the CDR3 DNA reads TGTGCCTGGGGACTAGCGGGGAACTACAATGAGCAGTTCTTC. The encoded protein is CAWGLAGNYNEQFF.

The CDR3, as DNA: TGTGCCTGGAGTGAGCGGGAAGCTTTCTTT. Translating gives CAWSEREAFF. V gene TRBV30 combines with J gene TRBJ1-1; D gene uncertain. In germline, CDR1 is GTSNPN, CDR2 SVGIG (reference sequence). This CDR3 spans 10 amino acids. Trimming left V 1 base short and J 8 bases short, with 5 bases between.

V usage is TRBV5-1 and J usage is TRBJ2-2; D remains ambiguous. Germline CDR1 SGHRS, CDR2 YFSETQ. This CDR3 has 13 amino acids. Trimming stripped 0 bases from V and 6 bases from J, with 6 bases between. The CDR3 bases are TGCGCCAGCAGCTTGGATGGCTCCGGGGAGCTGTTTTTT. Translation: CASSLDGSGELFF. Filled out from reference TRBV5-1 and TRBJ2-2, the complete variable domain reads KAGVTQTPRYLIKTRGQQVTLSCSPISGHRSVSWYQQTPGQGLQFLFEYFSETQRNKGNFPGRFSGRQFSNSRSEMNVSTLELGDSALYLCASSLDGSGELFFGEGSRLTVL.